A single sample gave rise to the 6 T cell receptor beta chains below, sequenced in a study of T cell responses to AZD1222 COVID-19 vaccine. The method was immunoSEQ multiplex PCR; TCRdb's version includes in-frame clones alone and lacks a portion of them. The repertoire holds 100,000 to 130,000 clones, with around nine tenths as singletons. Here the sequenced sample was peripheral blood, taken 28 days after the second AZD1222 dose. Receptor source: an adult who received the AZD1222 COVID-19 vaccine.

CDR3 in amino acids: CASSSVNGGQPQHF. The DNA for the CDR3 is TGTGCCAGCAGTTCCGTGAATGGCGGGCAGCCCCAGCATTTT. This chain joins TRBV6-2 or TRBV6-3 and TRBJ1-5; D unclear. The CDR3 totals 14 residues. Deletions cut 4 bases from V and 7 bases from J, with 14 bases between. In germline, CDR1 is MNHEY, CDR2 SVGEGT.

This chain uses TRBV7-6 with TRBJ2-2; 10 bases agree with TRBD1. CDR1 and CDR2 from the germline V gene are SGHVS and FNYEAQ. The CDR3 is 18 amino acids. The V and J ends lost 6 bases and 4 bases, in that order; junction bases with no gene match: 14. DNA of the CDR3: TGTGCCAGCAGTGCGAATCGACAGGGGGCGACGGGCACCGGGGAGCTGTTTTTT. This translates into CASSANRQGATGTGELFF.

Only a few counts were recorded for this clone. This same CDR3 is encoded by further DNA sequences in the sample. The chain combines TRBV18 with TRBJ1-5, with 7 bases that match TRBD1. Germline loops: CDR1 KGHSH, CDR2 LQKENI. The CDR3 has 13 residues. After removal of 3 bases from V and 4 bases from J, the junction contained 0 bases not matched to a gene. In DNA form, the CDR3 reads TGTGCCAGCTCACCGGACAGGAATCAGCCCCAGCATTTT. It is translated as CASSPDRNQPQHF.

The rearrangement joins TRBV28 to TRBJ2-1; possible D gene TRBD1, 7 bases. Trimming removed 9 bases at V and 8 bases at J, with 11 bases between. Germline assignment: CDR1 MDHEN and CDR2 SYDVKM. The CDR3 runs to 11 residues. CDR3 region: CARQGDYEQFF. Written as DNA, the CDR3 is TGTGCCAGGCAGGGGGACTATGAGCAGTTCTTC.

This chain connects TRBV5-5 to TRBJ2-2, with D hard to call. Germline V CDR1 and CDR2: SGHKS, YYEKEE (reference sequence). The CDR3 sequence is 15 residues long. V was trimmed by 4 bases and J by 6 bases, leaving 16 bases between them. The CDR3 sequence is CASSPAYFSPGELFF. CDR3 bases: TGTGCCAGCAGCCCAGCCTACTTCAGCCCCGGGGAGCTGTTTTTT.

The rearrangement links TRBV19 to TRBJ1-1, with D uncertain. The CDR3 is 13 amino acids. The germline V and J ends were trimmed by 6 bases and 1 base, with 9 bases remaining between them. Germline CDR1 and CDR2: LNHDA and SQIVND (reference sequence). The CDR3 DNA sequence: TGTGCCAGTAGCATCACTGGGAACACTGAAGCTTTCTTT. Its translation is CASSITGNTEAFF.